What follows is one T cell receptor (beta chain) and its context. This entry belongs to a study of shared clonotypes between healthy human individuals. Turning to the study itself: Each donor's CD8 memory used one plate, CD8 naive two, each CD4 subset three.

Trimming took off 1 base at V and 4 bases at J, with 20 bases between the two ends. CDR1 and CDR2 from the germline V gene are LGHNA and YSLEER. The CDR3 runs 18 residues. The assay was immunoSEQ multiplex PCR, and TCRdb's table has in-frame clones only and misses some. The sample includes 2 million to 3 million clones, 90% to 95% seen only once; the top ten take about 0.13%. The receptor comes from a man in his late teens or twenties in good health. The source material was naive CD4+ T cells sorted from blood. Documented subset: CD45RA+ positively selected. The chain couples TRBV4-3 to TRBJ2-1; D gene ambiguous. The CDR3 here is CASSQATPYFGVYNEQFF. CDR3 coding DNA: TGCGCCAGCAGCCAAGCGACCCCGTACTTTGGGGTTTACAATGAGCAGTTCTTC.